These T cell receptor beta chains were read from a single sample in a study of PD-L1 blockade in urothelial cancer. Assay used: immunoSEQ multiplex PCR; TCRdb lists only in-frame clones, some missing. The sample has 100,000 to 150,000 clones; approximately 84% are singletons. The material sequenced was PBMCs, taken around atezolizumab (anti-PD-L1) treatment. These receptors were obtained from a man aged 50-59 years with urothelial cancer. Each CDR3 is given with its conserved first and last residue. Fields, in order: CDR3 DNA, CDR3 protein, J gene, D gene, V gene, clone size. A D gene is named only where the DNA matches it firmly. Size is omitted from some rows. Given values are once, few, many or a class for expanded clones.

TGCAGCGGTACGGGAAGGGAAAACACAGATACGCAGTATTTT	CSGTGRENTDTQYF	TRBJ2-3	NA	TRBV29-1	NA
TGTGCCAGCAGCTTCAGGGTTAGGTTAGAGACCCAGTACTTC	CASSFRVRLETQYF	TRBJ2-5	NA	TRBV5-6	NA
TGTGCCAGCTCAACATACAGGGGGTCCTACAATGAGCAGTTCTTC	CASSTYRGSYNEQFF	TRBJ2-1	TRBD1	TRBV18	few
TGTGCCAGCTCACCGTTTGGACAGGGTGAAGCTTTCTTT	CASSPFGQGEAFF	TRBJ1-1	TRBD1	TRBV18	NA
TGTGCCAGCAGCTTATACCGGGACACTGAAGCTTTCTTT	CASSLYRDTEAFF	TRBJ1-1	NA	TRBV7-2	NA
TGTGCCAGCAGCCCGGCCAGCGGGAACCTCGCCGAGCAGTTCTTC	CASSPASGNLAEQFF	TRBJ2-1	TRBD2	TRBV5-4	NA
TGTGCCATCAGTACGGAGGGGAACACCGGGGAGCTGTTTTTT	CAISTEGNTGELFF	TRBJ2-2	NA	TRBV10-3	NA
TGTGCCAGCAACTCGGCCGGGGAGCTGTTTTTT	CASNSAGELFF	TRBJ2-2	NA	TRBV25-1	NA
TGTGCCATCAGTCCTGACAGTCACCCCGAGCAGTACTTC	CAISPDSHPEQYF	TRBJ2-7	NA	TRBV10-3	few
TGTGCCAGCAGCCAAGAAGGCCCGGGATCCCCCCCGGATACGCAGTATTTT	CASSQEGPGSPPDTQYF	TRBJ2-3	NA	TRBV4-2	NA
TGTGCCAGCAGTCGGGACAGGGGAATGGACGAGCAGTACTTC	CASSRDRGMDEQYF	TRBJ2-7	TRBD1	TRBV28	NA
TGCGCCAGCAGCCTGGTAGGGTTGGGGCTCCAGGAGACCCAGTACTTC	CASSLVGLGLQETQYF	TRBJ2-5	NA	TRBV5-1	NA
TGTGCCCAAGGCGGGGCTAGCGGAAACACAGATACGCAGTATTTT	CAQGGASGNTDTQYF	TRBJ2-3	TRBD2	TRBV30	NA
TGTGCCAGTAGTATACCGTCTCTAGCTAACTATGGCTACACCTTC	CASSIPSLANYGYTF	TRBJ1-2	NA	TRBV19	NA
TGCGCCAGCAGCTTGGAGGGACATGCGGACGAGCAGTACTTC	CASSLEGHADEQYF	TRBJ2-7	NA	TRBV5-1	NA
TGTGCCAGCAGTGGGGGGACAGGGGATAACTATGGCTACACCTTC	CASSGGTGDNYGYTF	TRBJ1-2	TRBD1	TRBV2	NA
TGTGCCAGCAGCTTGGAGAGGGGGCTGAGCACAGATACGCAGTATTTT	CASSLERGLSTDTQYF	TRBJ2-3	TRBD1	TRBV5-4	NA
TGTGCCAGCAGCGTCGACGGACTAGCGGGCAAGAAAACCTACAATGAGCAGTTCTTC	CASSVDGLAGKKTYNEQFF	TRBJ2-1	TRBD2	TRBV9	NA
TGTGCCAGCAGCTTGGTGGCGGGAGGGCCGGAGACCCAGTACTTC	CASSLVAGGPETQYF	TRBJ2-5	TRBD2	TRBV5-6	once
TGTGCCAGCAGTCAGGGGACATCTAGCAATCAGCCCCAGCATTTT	CASSQGTSSNQPQHF	TRBJ1-5	NA	TRBV28	NA
TGCGCCAGCAGCTTGGAGTTTCCGGGTTCCGAGCAGTACTTC	CASSLEFPGSEQYF	TRBJ2-7	NA	TRBV5-1	NA
TGTGCCAGCAGCCCAACGACAGGAATGAACACTGAAGCTTTCTTT	CASSPTTGMNTEAFF	TRBJ1-1	NA	TRBV11-2	NA
TGTGCCTGGAGTGTTGAGGGCCACGAGCAGTACTTC	CAWSVEGHEQYF	TRBJ2-7	NA	TRBV30	NA
TGTGCCAGCAGCCCAGGGGAGCATAGCAATCAGCCCCAGCATTTT	CASSPGEHSNQPQHF	TRBJ1-5	NA	TRBV7-2	NA
TGTGCCAGCAGCTTAGGGTTGGCGGGAGGGGTCTTGGAGACCCAGTACTTC	CASSLGLAGGVLETQYF	TRBJ2-5	TRBD2	TRBV11-2	NA
TGTGCCTGGAGGGCTAGCGGGAGACTCAATGGGCAGTTCTTC	CAWRASGRLNGQFF	TRBJ2-1	TRBD2	TRBV30	NA
TGTGCCTGGAGTACGACAGGGGACACTGAAGCTTTCTTT	CAWSTTGDTEAFF	TRBJ1-1	TRBD1	TRBV30	few
TGTGCCAGCACCGCTTCGGGGACTAGCGGAACCGGGGAGCTGTTTTTT	CASTASGTSGTGELFF	TRBJ2-2	TRBD2	TRBV9	NA
TGTGCCACCAGCAGTCTTACTGCCGGTTGGAATTCACCCCTCCACTTT	CATSSLTAGWNSPLHF	TRBJ1-6	NA	TRBV15	NA
TGTGCCAGCATTCGGACAGGGGCGAACACCGGGGAGCTGTTTTTT	CASIRTGANTGELFF	TRBJ2-2	TRBD1	TRBV25-1	NA
TGTGCCAGCAGCCCTAGACTAGCGGGGGACGAGCAGTACTTC	CASSPRLAGDEQYF	TRBJ2-7	TRBD2	TRBV5-5	NA
TGTGCCAGCAGTTTAGCGGGAGTCTTCTCCTACGAGCAGTACTTC	CASSLAGVFSYEQYF	TRBJ2-7	TRBD2	TRBV13	NA
TGCGCCAGCAGCTTCGCGACAGGAACCTACGAGCAGTACTTC	CASSFATGTYEQYF	TRBJ2-7	NA	TRBV5-1	NA
TGTGCCAGCAGTCTGACAGGGGGAAATTCACCCCTCCACTTT	CASSLTGGNSPLHF	TRBJ1-6	TRBD1	TRBV25-1	few
TGTGCCAGCAGCCGGCGGGGGAGCCAGTCCGAGCAGTACTTC	CASSRRGSQSEQYF	TRBJ2-7	TRBD2	TRBV28	NA
TGTGCTAGCAGCTCCGACACCGGGGAGCTGTTTTTT	CASSSDTGELFF	TRBJ2-2	NA	TRBV7-7	NA
TGTGCCAGCAGTCCATGGACAGGGGAGCACGGCTACACCTTC	CASSPWTGEHGYTF	TRBJ1-2	TRBD1	TRBV25-1	NA
TGTGCCATCAGTGTCAGGGGGGAGAACACTGAAGCTTTCTTT	CAISVRGENTEAFF	TRBJ1-1	TRBD1	TRBV10-3	once
TGCGCCAGCAGCCGGACTAGCCCCAGCACAGATACGCAGTATTTT	CASSRTSPSTDTQYF	TRBJ2-3	TRBD2	TRBV5-1	NA
TGTGCCAGCAGTGCGACTAGCGGGAGCACCGGGGAGCTGTTTTTT	CASSATSGSTGELFF	TRBJ2-2	TRBD2	TRBV6-4	NA
TGTGCCAGCAGTTTTCAGGGACTTAATCAGCCCCAGCATTTT	CASSFQGLNQPQHF	TRBJ1-5	NA	TRBV27	few
TGCGCCAGCAGCCAGGGGGAATCCAGCGATCAGCCCCAGCATTTT	CASSQGESSDQPQHF	TRBJ1-5	TRBD1	TRBV5-1	NA
TGCGCCAGCCGGACAGGGGAAGGAAACATTCAGTACTTC	CASRTGEGNIQYF	TRBJ2-4	TRBD1	TRBV5-1	few
TGTGCCAGCAGCTTGGATAGCGGGAGGAATGAGCAGTTCTTC	CASSLDSGRNEQFF	TRBJ2-1	TRBD2	TRBV5-5	NA
TGTGCCAGCAGCTTAGGGCGGGAGGTTTCTTATGGCTACACCTTC	CASSLGREVSYGYTF	TRBJ1-2	NA	TRBV7-9	NA
TGTGCCAGCAGCTTAGCGTGGAGTCGGTACGAGCAGTACTTC	CASSLAWSRYEQYF	TRBJ2-7	NA	TRBV13	NA
TGCGCCAGCAGCTTAGCGGGAGGGATGGAGACCCAGTACTTC	CASSLAGGMETQYF	TRBJ2-5	TRBD2	TRBV5-1	NA
TGCGCCAGCAGCTTGACAGGGGGCAACACTGAAGCTTTCTTT	CASSLTGGNTEAFF	TRBJ1-1	TRBD1	TRBV5-1	few
TGTGCCAGCTCTCACAGGGGTTCGCTCTCCTACGAGCAGTACTTC	CASSHRGSLSYEQYF	TRBJ2-7	TRBD1	TRBV18	NA
TGTGCCAGCAGCTTAGGGAGGGTGTTGGAGCAGTTCTTC	CASSLGRVLEQFF	TRBJ2-1	NA	TRBV7-9	NA
TGTGCCAGCAGCTCCCGAACAGGGGACTTAAACATTCAGTACTTC	CASSSRTGDLNIQYF	TRBJ2-4	NA	TRBV7-2	NA
TGTGCCAGCAGCGTAGCGGGTAGATCTACCTACAATGAGCAGTTCTTC	CASSVAGRSTYNEQFF	TRBJ2-1	NA	TRBV9	NA